The rows below give T cell receptor beta chains drawn from one sample of a study of response to subunit inactivated influenza vaccine. From the RT-PCR reads, TCRdb called clonotypes with MiXCR, one entry per CDR3 protein. The sample has roughly 500,000 distinct CDR3 sequences; over 25% are singletons. The sequences come from CD4+ T cells sorted from PBMCs, collected 5 days after vaccination. These receptor sequences come from a man aged 45-60 years who received an inactivated influenza vaccine. Both conserved end residues are part of each CDR3. The D gene is left open where the match is weak. Clone size is not always given. Where it is, it says once, few, many or a class for expanded clones.

d_call j_call v_call clone_size cdr3_aa cdr3_nt
TRBD1 TRBJ1-1 TRBV20-1 few CSAKQGVNTEAFF TGCAGTGCTAAACAGGGGGTGAACACTGAAGCTTTCTTT
TRBD2 TRBJ2-3 TRBV14 NA CASSQVLAGMGHTQYF TGTGCCAGCAGCCAGGTACTAGCGGGGATGGGCCATACGCAGTATTTT
TRBD1 TRBJ1-2 TRBV7-2 many CASSPDRVYGYTF TGTGCCAGCAGCCCGGACAGGGTTTATGGCTACACCTTC
NA TRBJ1-2 TRBV15 few CATSRGPSDRLYGYTF TGTGCCACCAGCAGAGGACCCTCCGACAGGCTTTATGGCTACACCTTC
NA TRBJ1-4 TRBV5-1 once CASSSGTVGEKLFF TGCGCCAGCAGCAGCGGGACTGTCGGTGAAAAACTGTTTTTT
NA TRBJ2-2 TRBV12-3/TRBV12-4 few CASTPGRGPGELFF TGTGCCAGCACCCCCGGCCGGGGCCCCGGGGAGCTGTTTTTT
TRBD1 TRBJ1-4 TRBV15 few CATSTQGVDEKLFF TGTGCCACCAGCACACAGGGGGTAGATGAAAAACTGTTTTTT
NA TRBJ1-4 TRBV7-9 NA CASSPGSEKLFF TGTGCCAGCAGCCCGGGGAGTGAAAAACTGTTTTTT
TRBD2 TRBJ2-7 TRBV6-2/TRBV6-3 NA CASSDPGLADVYEQYF TGTGCCAGCAGTGACCCGGGACTAGCGGATGTCTACGAGCAGTACTTC
NA TRBJ2-5 TRBV7-9 NA CASSPGSREREAQYF TGTGCCAGCAGCCCGGGGTCAAGGGAAAGAGAGGCCCAGTACTTC
NA TRBJ2-5 TRBV29-1 NA CSFSGVEETQYF TGCAGCTTTTCGGGCGTCGAGGAGACCCAGTACTTC
TRBD2 TRBJ2-1 TRBV6-2/TRBV6-3 NA CASSGTSGGADYNEQFF TGTGCCAGCAGCGGGACTAGCGGGGGGGCCGACTACAATGAGCAGTTCTTC
TRBD2 TRBJ2-1 TRBV20-1 few CSASGTSGGSYNEQFF TGCAGTGCTAGCGGGACTAGCGGTGGATCCTACAATGAGCAGTTCTTC
NA TRBJ2-5 TRBV6-2/TRBV6-3 NA CASSSLGQTKYF TGTGCCAGCAGTTCTCTTGGACAAACAAAGTACTTC
NA TRBJ1-5 TRBV20-1 few CSASVSGSWGNQPQHF TGCAGTGCTAGTGTTTCAGGGTCGTGGGGCAATCAGCCCCAGCATTTT
NA TRBJ2-7 TRBV2 NA CASSEDAGEQYF TGTGCCAGCAGTGAGGACGCCGGCGAGCAGTACTTC
TRBD2 TRBJ2-5 TRBV10-3 few CAISELAGSQETQYF TGTGCCATCAGTGAATTAGCGGGGAGCCAAGAGACCCAGTACTTC
TRBD1 TRBJ1-2 TRBV6-5 NA CASSSRQGAPYGYTF TGTGCCAGCAGTTCCCGACAGGGGGCCCCCTATGGCTACACCTTC
NA TRBJ2-4 TRBV20-1 few CSARDLSLIDTWLAKNIQYF TGCAGTGCTAGAGATCTTTCCCTTATTGATACTTGGCTAGCCAAAAACATTCAGTACTTC
NA TRBJ2-7 TRBV6-5 NA CASSSRQGYEQYF TGTGCCAGCAGTTCCAGGCAGGGATACGAGCAGTACTTC
NA TRBJ2-1 TRBV6-1 NA CASRFRGDSYNEQFF TGTGCCAGCAGGTTCAGAGGAGACTCCTACAATGAGCAGTTCTTC
TRBD1 TRBJ1-1 TRBV18 NA CASSKDRINTEAFF TGTGCCAGCTCAAAGGACAGGATAAACACTGAAGCTTTCTTT
NA TRBJ2-1 TRBV20-1 NA CSARDTSNEQFF TGCAGTGCTAGAGATACCTCCAATGAGCAGTTCTTC
NA TRBJ2-1 TRBV12-3/TRBV12-4 few CASRLARTVYNEQFF TGTGCCAGCAGGTTGGCTAGGACAGTATACAATGAGCAGTTCTTC
NA TRBJ2-7 TRBV2 NA CASSENSLAYEQYF TGTGCCAGCAGTGAAAACAGTTTGGCCTACGAGCAGTACTTC
NA TRBJ2-7 TRBV3-1 once CASSQGSARAWQYF TGTGCCAGCAGCCAGGGAAGCGCTCGCGCGTGGCAGTACTTC
NA TRBJ2-7 TRBV5-5 few CASSRLGGDGAYEQYF TGTGCCAGCAGCAGGCTGGGGGGTGACGGAGCCTACGAGCAGTACTTC
NA TRBJ2-3 TRBV28 few CASSFGFNTDTQYF TGTGCCAGCAGTTTTGGATTTAACACAGATACGCAGTATTTT
NA TRBJ2-5 TRBV11-1 NA CASSRPDETQYF TGTGCCAGCAGCCGACCTGATGAGACCCAGTACTTC
NA TRBJ2-1 TRBV5-1 NA CASSFFGGGRSYNEQFF TGCGCCAGCAGCTTTTTCGGTGGGGGTCGTTCCTACAATGAGCAGTTCTTC
NA TRBJ2-7 TRBV29-1 few CSVGWGGPSYEQYF TGCAGCGTTGGTTGGGGGGGCCCATCCTACGAGCAGTACTTC
NA TRBJ2-7 TRBV5-5 NA CASSLTGDEQYF TGTGCCAGCAGCTTGACGGGGGACGAGCAGTACTTC
TRBD1 TRBJ2-5 TRBV20-1 NA CSARETYRGSRETQYF TGCAGTGCTAGAGAAACGTACAGGGGCAGTAGGGAGACCCAGTACTTC
NA TRBJ2-5 TRBV5-1 NA CASSAGGQTIQETQYF TGCGCCAGCAGCGCGGGGGGACAGACAATTCAAGAGACCCAGTACTTC
NA TRBJ1-3 TRBV15 many CATSREGRYSGNTIYF TGTGCCACCAGCAGAGAGGGGCGGTACTCTGGAAACACCATATATTTT
NA TRBJ1-1 TRBV6-5 few CASSYSFGDMNTEAFF TGTGCCAGCAGTTACTCGTTCGGGGACATGAACACTGAAGCTTTCTTT
NA TRBJ2-3 TRBV7-3 NA CASSFGDTDTQYF TGTGCCAGCAGCTTCGGGGACACAGATACGCAGTATTTT
NA TRBJ2-4 TRBV5-8 NA CASRRRDGKNIQYF TGTGCCAGCAGGCGCCGGGACGGTAAAAACATTCAGTACTTC
TRBD1 TRBJ2-1 TRBV5-1 NA CASRIAGGVYNEQFF TGCGCCAGCCGAATCGCAGGGGGCGTCTACAATGAGCAGTTCTTC
NA TRBJ2-3 TRBV11-3 many CASSLAGHTDTQYF TGTGCCAGCAGCTTAGCGGGGCACACAGATACGCAGTATTTT
TRBD2 TRBJ2-1 TRBV4-2 many CASSPPGTSGFSTYNEQFF TGTGCCAGCAGCCCTCCCGGGACTAGCGGGTTCTCTACCTACAATGAGCAGTTCTTC
NA TRBJ2-1 TRBV5-5 NA CASSLGPLEQFF TGTGCCAGCAGCTTGGGTCCGCTTGAGCAGTTCTTC
NA TRBJ2-1 TRBV20-1 few CSASRPGSYNEQFF TGCAGTGCTAGTCGGCCGGGCTCCTACAATGAGCAGTTCTTC
NA TRBJ1-6 TRBV7-2 NA CASSPSTRGAHSPLHF TGTGCCAGCAGCCCCTCGACCCGGGGGGCCCATTCACCCCTCCACTTT
NA TRBJ1-4 TRBV7-8 NA CASSPAAATNEKLFF TGTGCCAGCAGCCCGGCAGCTGCAACTAATGAAAAACTGTTTTTT
NA TRBJ2-5 TRBV7-8 NA CASSADGSLKETQYF TGTGCCAGCAGCGCCGACGGGAGCCTAAAAGAGACCCAGTACTTC
TRBD2 TRBJ2-7 TRBV6-9 NA CATSVALAGIYGQYF TGTGCCACCTCTGTCGCTCTAGCGGGGATCTACGGGCAGTACTTC
NA TRBJ2-7 TRBV29-1 many CSVGAPSYEQYF TGCAGCGTTGGAGCCCCGTCCTACGAGCAGTACTTC
TRBD2 TRBJ2-1 TRBV28 NA CASSPMTSGIGNEQFF TGTGCCAGCAGTCCCATGACTAGCGGGATTGGAAATGAGCAGTTCTTC